The 16 T cell receptor beta chains below all came from one sample that was sequenced in a study of cytomegalovirus exposure and HLA in healthy donors. PCR amplification relied on 60 Vbeta primers (plus 13 Jbeta primers). Sequenced by immunoSEQ multiplex PCR; TCRdb stores in-frame clones only, minus some. The repertoire includes around 170,000 clones, around 78% of them detected once, and less than 2% sits in the top ten. Sequencing was done on a sample of PBMCs. These TCRs come from a middle-aged man in good health and CMV-seronegative.

The chain combines TRBV28 with TRBJ2-1, with TRBD2 identical over 7 bases. The germline CDR1 and CDR2 sequences are MDHEN and SYDVKM. The junction had 8 bases not matched to a gene; V was cut back by 6 bases and J by 0 bases. The CDR3 is 16 amino acids. The CDR3 nucleotides are TGTGCCAGCAGCCCCGAAGCGGGGCGCTCCTACAATGAGCAGTTCTTC. Its protein product is CASSPEAGRSYNEQFF.

This chain uses TRBV5-1 with TRBJ2-5; tentatively, D is TRBD2 (7 bases). Germline V gene sequence: CDR1 SGHRS, CDR2 YFSETQ. The CDR3 extends over 14 amino acids. V was clipped by 4 bases and J by 5 bases, with 15 bases between them. The CDR3 DNA sequence: TGCGCCAGCAGCCTTGGTGGGGGGGCGGAGACCCAGTACTTC. It is translated as CASSLGGGAETQYF.

V is TRBV27 and J is TRBJ2-4, with 7 nucleotides matching TRBD1. With 3 bases clipped from V and 3 bases from J, the junction kept 5 bases outside the gene matches. In germline, CDR1 is MNHEY, CDR2 SMNVEV (reference sequence). CDR3 length: 15 amino acids. The CDR3 reads CASSFDRVGKNIQYF. The CDR3 DNA follows: TGTGCCAGCAGTTTCGACAGGGTGGGCAAAAACATTCAGTACTTC.

V usage is TRBV6-6 and J usage is TRBJ1-1; D not certain. This CDR3 region has 16 residues. The germline V and J ends were trimmed by 0 bases and 4 bases, with 15 bases remaining between them. Germline-derived CDR1 and CDR2 are MNHNY and SVGAGI (reference sequence). CDR3 amino acids: CASSYSVWERGTEAFF. CDR3 coding DNA: TGTGCCAGCAGTTACTCGGTCTGGGAGAGAGGCACTGAAGCTTTCTTT.

With regard to this clone: The junction departs from germline at one end; a sequencing error may be responsible. This chain connects TRBV9 to TRBJ2-4; TRBD2 agrees at 10 bases. The CDR3 sequence is 18 residues long. The germline CDR1 and CDR2 sequences are SGDLS and YYNGEE. The CDR3, as DNA: TGTGCCAGCAGCGTAGATGCTAGCGGGAGTACGGGCAAAAACAGTCAGTACTTC. It yields the protein CASSVDASGSTGKNSQYF.

As DNA, the CDR3 is TGTGCCAGCAGCCCCGACAGGCACTACGAGCAGTACTTC. Protein product: CASSPDRHYEQYF. The genes are TRBV7-9 and TRBJ2-7, with D perhaps matching TRBD1 (6 bases). The CDR3 contains 13 residues. Germline V gives CDR1 SEHNR, CDR2 FQNEAQ (reference sequence). V lost 5 bases and J 3 bases, leaving 11 bases between the germline ends.

This chain connects TRBV21-1 to TRBJ2-2; TRBD2 is the table's D call, not checked against the DNA. TRBV21-1 constitutes a pseudogene. This CDR3 comprises 17 residues. For the CDR3, the DNA is TGTGCCAGCAGCAAAACGGGACTAGCCCCGCGAGGCGGGGAGCTGTTTTTT. As protein: CASSKTGLAPRGGELFF.

This chain uses TRBV2 with TRBJ1-1; D is perhaps TRBD1 (5 bases). This CDR3 comprises 14 residues. Per germline, CDR1 SNHLY and CDR2 FYNNEI. V was shortened by 6 bases and J by 10 bases, with 21 bases between the two germline ends. CDR3 in DNA: TGTGCCAGCAGGGGTCCAGGGAGGGGCCTGGGAGCTTTCTTT. Translating it yields CASRGPGRGLGAFF.

The rearrangement links TRBV14 to TRBJ2-1; 9 positions agree with TRBD2. V gave up 5 bases and J gave up 2 bases; unmatched junction bases: 4. The germline V gene encodes CDR1 SGHDN and CDR2 FVKESK. The CDR3 is 15 residues long. The CDR3 bases are TGTGCCAGCAGCATAGGGACTAGCACCTACAATGAGCAGTTCTTC. This gives the protein CASSIGTSTYNEQFF.

This chain uses TRBV27 with TRBJ2-6; 8 bases fit TRBD1. The germline CDR1 and CDR2 sequences are MNHEY and SMNVEV (reference sequence). V trimming: 5 bases; J trimming: 9 bases; junction bases outside the gene matches: 9. The CDR3 has 15 residues. The DNA for the CDR3 is TGTGCCAGCAGTCCCCGGACAGGGTGGGTCAACGTCCTGACTTTC. Its protein is CASSPRTGWVNVLTF.

The count of this clone is one. The chain employs TRBV29-1 and TRBJ2-3, with D tentatively TRBD1 (5 bases). V lost 6 bases and J lost 4, with 17 bases in between. In germline, CDR1 is SQVTM, CDR2 ANQGSEA. The CDR3 totals 14 residues. The CDR3 bases are TGCAGCGTGCTGATACCAGTGACAGCAGATACGCAGTATTTT. Translating gives CSVLIPVTADTQYF.

The V call is TRBV9, the J call TRBJ2-1; TRBD2 agrees at 8 bases. The germline V gene has CDR1 SGDLS and CDR2 YYNGEE. This CDR3 contains 15 residues. The V and J ends lost 6 bases and 10 bases, in that order; junction bases with no gene match: 15. The CDR3 region is CASTYGAGEAREQFF. The DNA of the CDR3 is TGTGCCAGCACCTACGGAGCGGGAGAGGCAAGGGAGCAGTTCTTC.

The chain recombines TRBV6-5 with TRBJ2-3, with a tentative D call TRBD1 (5 bases). Germline lookup yields CDR1 MNHEY and CDR2 SVGAGI. This CDR3 comprises 13 residues. V was pared by 5 bases and J by 2 bases, with 8 bases between. The CDR3 sequence is CASSPTVTDTQYF. The DNA for the CDR3 is TGTGCCAGCAGTCCGACAGTCACAGATACGCAGTATTTT.

This rearrangement joins TRBV7-3 to TRBJ2-1; D may be TRBD1 (5 bases). The CDR3 spans 13 residues. Deletions cut 1 base from V and 8 bases from J, with 9 bases between. CDR1 and CDR2 from the germline V gene are SGHTA and FQGTGA. The CDR3, as DNA: TGTGCCAGCAGCTTAAGGCAGGGCTATGAGCAGTTCTTC. Protein product: CASSLRQGYEQFF.

The rearrangement uses TRBV6-1 and TRBJ2-7, with TRBD2 matching over 10 bases. The ends lost 4 bases at V and 2 bases at J; junction bases unmatched: 8. Germline CDR1 reads MNHNS; CDR2 reads SASEGT. The length of the CDR3 is 16 residues. For the CDR3, the DNA is TGTGCCAGCAGTGTCGTCGGGACTAGCGCTGCCTACGAGCAGTACGTC. This translates into CASSVVGTSAAYEQYV.

The chain recombines TRBV6-6 with TRBJ2-1; 9 bases fit TRBD1. V shed 7 bases and J 5 bases; nucleotides not matched to a gene: 9. Germline V gives CDR1 MNHNY, CDR2 SVGAGI (reference sequence). This CDR3 is built from 15 residues. The CDR3 nucleotides read TGTGCCAGCAATTCAAGGGGACAGGGAAACAATGAGCAGTTCTTC. Its protein is CASNSRGQGNNEQFF.